This entry is about one T cell receptor beta chain. Antigen: not known. The CDR3 is made up of 12 amino acids. Germline CDR1 SQVTM, CDR2 ANQGSEA. Unmatched junction bases numbered 5, after V lost 7 bases and J lost 6 bases. Repertoires were generated with immunoSEQ multiplex PCR, while TCRdb's copy carries only in-frame clones and drops some. The profile covers tens of thousands of clones, with just over 90% appearing a single time and under 0.3% taken by the ten largest. Before the COVID-19 pandemic, during about 2011-2019, CD4+ T cells were taken from unexposed donors. This entry is derived from a study of CD4 T cells in relation to SARS-CoV-2 and coronaviruses. At the level of the study: Shared crossreactive spike epitopes were mapped to their HLA restriction.

Study observations and caveats: No donor gave both pre-pandemic and post-infection samples. Memory recall responses, not primary responses primed in culture, are what the assay detects.

The sequenced sample consisted of naive CD4+ T cells from PBMCs. Subset given: naive CD4+ T cells isolated by negative enrichment. The clonotype was recovered from a human donor in good health. This chain links TRBV29-1 with TRBJ2-5; 10 bases match TRBD1. The DNA of the CDR3 is TGCAGCGCGACAGGGGGCAAAAAGACCCAGTACTTC. It specifies CSATGGKKTQYF.